This T cell receptor beta chain stems from a study of CD8+ T cells in alopecia areata. The study, taken as a whole, reports: Scalp samples also yield sequences of resident alphabeta T cells from normal skin.

Once RNA had been extracted, it was reverse transcribed into cDNA to act as the sequencing template. Method: immunoSEQ multiplex PCR; TCRdb's copy keeps in-frame clones and lacks some. The sample carries about 120,000 clones, approximately 38% recorded once. Notes on this clone: The antigen remains undetermined.

Deletions cut 7 bases from V and 2 bases from J, with 12 bases between. This CDR3 has 14 amino acids. Germline V gene data show CDR1 as MNHEY and CDR2 as SVGAGI. This rearrangement joins TRBV6-5 to TRBJ1-5; D may be TRBD1 (5 bases). The sample comprised CD4+ T cells sorted from blood. This TCR was recovered from a human donor with alopecia areata. The CDR3 DNA follows: TGTGCCAGCACCGCAGCGGGGGGCAATCAGCCCCAGCATTTT. Amino acid sequence: CASTAAGGNQPQHF.